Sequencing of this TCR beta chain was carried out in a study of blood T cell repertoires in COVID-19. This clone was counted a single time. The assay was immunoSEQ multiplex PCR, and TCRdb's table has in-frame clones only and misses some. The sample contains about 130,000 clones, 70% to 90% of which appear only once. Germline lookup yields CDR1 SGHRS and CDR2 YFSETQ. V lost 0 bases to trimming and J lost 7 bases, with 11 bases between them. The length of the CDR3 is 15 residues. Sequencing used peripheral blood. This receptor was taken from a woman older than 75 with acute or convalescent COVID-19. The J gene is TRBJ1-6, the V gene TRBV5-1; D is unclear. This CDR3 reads CASSLESAGNSPLHF. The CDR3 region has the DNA TGCGCCAGCAGCTTGGAGTCGGCCGGGAATTCACCCCTCCACTTT.